The rows below give T cell receptor beta chains drawn from one sample of a study of T cell repertoires in aging, cancer and after chemotherapy. TCRdb reanalysed the multiplex PCR reads using MiXCR and keeps one entry per CDR3 protein. The data show under 5,500 distinct CDR3 sequences, with roughly a third seen just once and 11% to 15% held by the top ten. The specimen sequenced was blood. These receptors originate from a human donor with a blood cancer. Both conserved end residues are part of each CDR3. A D gene is named only where the DNA matches it firmly. Some rows have no size entry. The others give once, few or many, or a class for an expanded clone.

j_gene	v_gene	abundance	d_gene	CDR3nt	CDR3aa
TRBJ1-5	TRBV19	medium-sized	NA	TGTGCCAGTAGTCCATATAGCAATCAGCCCCAGCATTTT	CASSPYSNQPQHF
TRBJ2-7	TRBV20-1	NA	TRBD2	TGCAGTGCCCTAGCGGGGGTCACCTACGAGCAGTACTTC	CSALAGVTYEQYF
TRBJ2-7	TRBV29-1	large	TRBD2	TGCAGTGCCGGGACTACCTCCTACGAGCAGTACTTC	CSAGTTSYEQYF
TRBJ1-1	TRBV5-6	NA	NA	TGTGCCAGCAGCCGCTCTGTAGGAGAAGCTTTCTTT	CASSRSVGEAFF
TRBJ2-3	TRBV20-1	few	NA	TGCAGTGCTATAGGGGGGGACACAGATACGCAGTATTTT	CSAIGGDTDTQYF
TRBJ1-4	TRBV6-5	few	NA	TGTGCCAGCAGTAGCGAGCCGACGCTAAAACTGTTTTTT	CASSSEPTLKLFF
TRBJ1-6	TRBV5-6	few	NA	TGTGCCAGCAGCTTGGGGGCCCAATATAATTCACCCCTCCACTTT	CASSLGAQYNSPLHF
TRBJ1-1	TRBV18	NA	NA	TGTGCCAGCTCATCGTTAGAAATCGGCAACACTGAAGCTTTCTTT	CASSSLEIGNTEAFF